The clone carrying this TCR beta chain has just a few counts. The antigen is not known. Researchers took RNA transcripts and amplified the TCR beta CDR3 regions from them. First-round RT-PCR targeting the TCR CDR3 was performed with the HTBI primer set. In TCRdb, the multiplex PCR reads were re-called with MiXCR into one record per CDR3 protein. The sample has 600,000 to 900,000 distinct CDR3 sequences, roughly 17% seen once. These data belong to a study of T cells in Graves' hyperthyroidism and ophthalmopathy. Study-level points and caveats: Through a model of 13 V-J features, ophthalmopathy was separated from stable hyperthyroidism.

An absence of ophthalmopathy progression within 18 months meant stable Graves' hyperthyroidism. Diagnosis rested on symptoms, serum thyroxine and TRAb, thyroid ultrasound, and orbital computed tomography. Per germline, CDR1 MNHEY and CDR2 SVGEGT. V lost 6 bases, J lost 10 bases, and 19 bases lay in between. CDR3 length equals 15 residues. The chain links TRBV6-2 or TRBV6-3 to TRBJ1-6; the D gene is possibly TRBD1 (6 bases). Sequences were obtained from blood. This receptor was identified in a man between 18 and 29 years old with Graves' hyperthyroidism. The CDR3 region has the DNA TGTGCCAGCAGCTCATGGCAGGGGATAAGATCACCCCTCCACTTT. This codes for CASSSWQGIRSPLHF.